This TCR beta chain emerged from a study of OX40 agonist ivuxolimab in advanced cancers. Study-level information: It was ivuxolimab, an agonistic anti-OX40 (CD134) antibody, that patients were treated with.

V lost 5 bases to trimming and J lost 2 bases; unmatched junction nucleotides: 9. The CDR3 has 14 residues. The germline V gene has CDR1 SQVTM and CDR2 ANQGSEA. Points from the study as a whole: The 0.1-3.0 mg/kg partial responders had among the lowest clonal expansion.

This clone was recorded a few times. What it binds is not known. Assay used: immunoSEQ multiplex PCR; TCRdb lists only in-frame clones, some missing. The table includes about 71,000 clones, about 94% detected once. Sequenced here: CD4+ or CD8+ T cells sorted from blood, sampled in a trial of the OX40 agonist ivuxolimab. The origin of this receptor is an adult with an advanced solid tumor such as melanoma, head and neck, liver or kidney cancer. The V call is TRBV29-1, the J call TRBJ2-7; TRBD1 agrees at 7 bases. The CDR3 reads CSVFDREGPYEQYF. The CDR3 DNA reads TGCAGCGTTTTTGACAGGGAAGGTCCCTACGAGCAGTACTTC.